The 28 T cell receptor beta chains below come from one sample, sequenced in a study of monozygotic twins with inflammatory bowel disease (dated by TCRdb to between 2017 and 2020). Preparation of the library involved 5' RACE. TCRdb shows the sequencer as Illumina HiSeq 2500. Based on TCRdb reprocessing of the reads, there is one entry per CDR3 protein sequence, and DNA is missing. The sample table on file contains more than 100,000 distinct CDR3 sequences. 1.9% of the sample is held by the ten biggest clonotypes. Sequencing was done on a sample of blood. These TCRs come from a human donor with ulcerative colitis or Crohn's disease, or a healthy co-twin of an affected twin (not recorded which).

This chain joins TRBV4-3 and TRBJ2-7; absent DNA, TCRdb's TRBD1 call cannot be checked. The CDR3 totals 14 residues. The germline CDR1 and CDR2 sequences are LGHNA and YSLEER. CDR3 sequence reads: CASSQSPGFHEQYF.

The CDR3 here is CASSSARDVVGIQYF. The chain combines TRBV6-2 or TRBV6-3 with TRBJ2-4; TCRdb's assignment of TRBD2 cannot be checked, as there is no DNA. This CDR3 is 15 amino acids long. Germline CDR1 reads MNHEY; CDR2 reads SVGEGT.

CDR3 residues: CASSLGYGGDNEQFF. The chain links TRBV7-9 to TRBJ2-1; TCRdb indicates TRBD1, and absent DNA this call remains unverified. Germline CDR1 reads SEHNR; CDR2 reads FQNEAQ (reference sequence). CDR3 size: 15 residues. The full variable domain, completed using reference TRBV7-9 and TRBJ2-1, is DTGVSQNPRHKITKRGQNVTFRCDPISEHNRLYWYRQTLGQGPEFLTYFQNEAQLEKSRLLSDRFSAERPKGSFSTLEIQRTEQGDSAMYLCASSLGYGGDNEQFFGPGTRLTVL.

The rearrangement uses TRBV7-2 and TRBJ2-1; TCRdb indicates TRBD1, and absent DNA this call remains unverified. In germline, CDR1 is SGHTA, CDR2 FQGNSA. This CDR3 is 15 amino acids long. CDR3 sequence: CASSFTGTGGNEQFF.

The J gene is TRBJ2-1, the V gene TRBV9; TCRdb proposes TRBD2, but this gene call is untestable without DNA. CDR1 SGDLS and CDR2 YYNGEE come from the germline V gene. This CDR3 region has 15 residues. CDR3 in amino acids: CASSVDSSLGLEQFF.

The V and J genes are TRBV7-6 and TRBJ2-2; TCRdb's D call of TRBD2 is untestable without DNA. Germline V gene sequence: CDR1 SGHVS, CDR2 FNYEAQ. CDR3 length: 16 residues. The CDR3 here is CASTLIAGDNTGELFF.

The chain has TRBV10-3 and TRBJ2-7; TCRdb indicates TRBD2, and absent DNA this call remains unverified. The germline CDR1 and CDR2 sequences are ENHRY and SYGVKD. CDR3 length: 15 residues. The CDR3 region is CAISDRGGDLREQYF.

The rearrangement uses TRBV20-1 and TRBJ1-5; TCRdb lists TRBD1, though no DNA is available to test this call. The CDR3 length is 13 residues. CDR1 is DFQATT, CDR2 SNEGSKA, per germline (reference sequence). The CDR3 spells CSAGRQYNQPQHF.

The J gene is TRBJ2-1, the V gene TRBV15; TCRdb indicates TRBD1, and absent DNA this call remains unverified. CDR3 size: 15 residues. Germline values: CDR1 LNHNV, CDR2 YYDKDF (reference sequence). The CDR3 here is CATSRRDRGQREQFF.

J is TRBJ2-3 and V is TRBV20-1; TCRdb's D gene call, TRBD2, goes unchecked for lack of DNA. From germline, CDR1 is DFQATT and CDR2 SNEGSKA (reference sequence). There are 14 residues in the CDR3. The CDR3 here is CSAPTSGGTDTQYF.

The chain has TRBV7-2 and TRBJ1-4; there is no DNA to check the TCRdb D call of TRBD1. From germline, CDR1 is SGHTA and CDR2 FQGNSA. The CDR3 extends over 15 amino acids. The CDR3 reads CASSLGTGPGEKLFF. The full variable domain, in which reference TRBV7-2 and TRBJ1-4 provide the parts outside the CDR3, is GAGVSQSPSNKVTEKGKDVELRCDPISGHTALYWYRQSLGQGLEFLIYFQGNSAPDKSGLPSDRFSAERTGGSVSTLTIQRTQQEDSAVYLCASSLGTGPGEKLFFGSGTQLSVL.

V gene TRBV28 combines with J gene TRBJ1-5. This CDR3 region has 13 residues. The germline CDR1 and CDR2 sequences are MDHEN and SYDVKM. CDR3 loop: CASRLLYNQPQHF.

The rearrangement links TRBV6-1 to TRBJ2-7; TCRdb proposes TRBD2, but this gene call is untestable without DNA. This CDR3 spans 16 amino acids. From germline, CDR1 is MNHNS and CDR2 SASEGT. The CDR3 reads CATQPGGGRRWYEQYF.

The rearrangement joins TRBV5-6 to TRBJ2-4. The CDR3 runs 17 residues. The germline gives CDR1 SGHDT, CDR2 YYEEEE. CDR3 sequence: CASSLVGEGVAKNIQYF. The full variable domain, completed using reference TRBV5-6 and TRBJ2-4, is DAGVTQSPTHLIKTRGQQVTLRCSPKSGHDTVSWYQQALGQGPQFIFQYYEEEERQRGNFPDRFSGHQFPNYSSELNVNALLLGDSALYLCASSLVGEGVAKNIQYFGAGTRLSVL.

This CDR3 reads CASSLPWRTEAFF. The chain joins TRBV28 to TRBJ1-1; TCRdb names TRBD1, which stays unverified in the absence of DNA. Germline-derived CDR1 and CDR2 are MDHEN and SYDVKM. The CDR3 loop spans 13 amino acids.

The V gene is TRBV6-2 or TRBV6-3, the J gene TRBJ2-7. This CDR3 comprises 12 residues. Germline V lookup: CDR1 MNHEY, CDR2 SVGEGT. CDR3 residues: CASSASSYEQYF.

The chain has TRBV7-8 and TRBJ2-4; TCRdb's D call of TRBD2 is untestable without DNA. This CDR3 has 22 residues. CDR1 and CDR2 from the germline V gene are SGHVS and FQNEAQ. CDR3 residues: CTSSSWAGTSGNGGLVKNIQYF.

The chain has TRBV11-2 and TRBJ2-3; as DNA is missing, the TRBD1 call by TCRdb cannot be tested. The CDR3 length is 14 residues. Germline CDR1 reads SGHAT; CDR2 reads FQNNGV. The CDR3: CASSLLQDTDTQYF.

The J gene is TRBJ2-5, the V gene TRBV7-8; as DNA is missing, the TRBD2 call by TCRdb cannot be tested. Germline V lookup: CDR1 SGHVS, CDR2 FQNEAQ. This CDR3 has 16 amino acids. This CDR3 is CASSRGSGGYQETQYF.

This chain uses TRBV2 with TRBJ2-6; the D call from TCRdb, TRBD1, cannot be confirmed without DNA. In germline, CDR1 is SNHLY, CDR2 FYNNEI. The CDR3 runs 16 residues. The CDR3 region is CASGPDRRVGANVLTF.

The chain uses TRBV7-9 and TRBJ2-7. Germline values: CDR1 SEHNR, CDR2 FQNEAQ (reference sequence). The CDR3 extends over 13 amino acids. The CDR3 loop is CASSSDVGYEQYF.

V usage is TRBV6-2 or TRBV6-3 and J usage is TRBJ1-2; lacking DNA, the TRBD1 call made by TCRdb goes unchecked. The CDR3 runs to 15 residues. Germline values: CDR1 MNHEY, CDR2 SVGEGT. This CDR3 is CASSIDSPSTYGYTF.

V is TRBV12-3 or TRBV12-4 and J is TRBJ2-2; TCRdb reports TRBD2, a call that lacks DNA to check it against. This CDR3 comprises 15 residues. The CDR3 spells CASTRTSGPTGELFF.

The genes are TRBV5-1 and TRBJ2-1; lacking DNA, the TRBD1 call made by TCRdb goes unchecked. The CDR3 has 15 residues. CDR1 and CDR2 from the germline V gene are SGHRS and YFSETQ. CDR3 protein: CASSLGQTSYNEQFF. Supplemented by reference TRBV5-1 and TRBJ2-1, the full variable domain reads KAGVTQTPRYLIKTRGQQVTLSCSPISGHRSVSWYQQTPGQGLQFLFEYFSETQRNKGNFPGRFSGRQFSNSRSEMNVSTLELGDSALYLCASSLGQTSYNEQFFGPGTRLTVL.

The chain links TRBV11-2 to TRBJ2-1; the TCRdb call, TRBD2, lacks DNA for checking. Germline values: CDR1 SGHAT, CDR2 FQNNGV. The CDR3 is made up of 19 amino acids. CDR3 region: CASSLDLSRTSGNYNEQFF.

The rearrangement uses TRBV5-1 and TRBJ2-2; TCRdb returns TRBD1, unconfirmable since there is no DNA. There are 16 residues in the CDR3. In germline, CDR1 is SGHRS, CDR2 YFSETQ. CDR3: CASSLVQGASTGELFF.

CDR3 sequence reads: CASRGVGTSGYNEQFF. This sequence joins TRBV6-5 and TRBJ2-1; TCRdb gives TRBD2 as the D gene, but with no DNA this cannot be confirmed. Germline CDR1 is MNHEY and CDR2 is SVGAGI. The CDR3 is made up of 16 amino acids.

This rearrangement joins TRBV27 to TRBJ2-5; checking the TCRdb D call of TRBD2 is not possible without DNA. This CDR3 contains 14 residues. CDR1 is MNHEY, CDR2 SMNVEV, per germline (reference sequence). The CDR3 reads CASSSNPSGETQYF.